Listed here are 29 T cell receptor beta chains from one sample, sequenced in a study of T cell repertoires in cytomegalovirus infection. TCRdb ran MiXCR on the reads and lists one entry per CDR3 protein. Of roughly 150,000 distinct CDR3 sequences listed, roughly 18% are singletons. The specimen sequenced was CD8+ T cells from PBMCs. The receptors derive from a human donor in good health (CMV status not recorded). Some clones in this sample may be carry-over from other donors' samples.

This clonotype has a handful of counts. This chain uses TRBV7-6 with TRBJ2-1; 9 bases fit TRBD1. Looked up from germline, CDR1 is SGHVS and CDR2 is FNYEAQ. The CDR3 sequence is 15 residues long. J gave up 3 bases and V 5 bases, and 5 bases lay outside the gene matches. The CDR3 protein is CASSPGTGNYNEQFF. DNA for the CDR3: TGTGCCAGCAGCCCCGGGACAGGGAACTACAATGAGCAGTTCTTC.

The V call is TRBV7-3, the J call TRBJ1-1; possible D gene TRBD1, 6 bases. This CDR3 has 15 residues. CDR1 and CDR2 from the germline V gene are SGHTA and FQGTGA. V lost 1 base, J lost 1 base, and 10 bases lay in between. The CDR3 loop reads CASSLIRGENTEAFF. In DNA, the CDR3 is TGTGCCAGCAGCTTAATAAGGGGGGAGAACACTGAAGCTTTCTTT. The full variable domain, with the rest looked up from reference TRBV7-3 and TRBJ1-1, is GAGVSQTPSNKVTEKGKYVELRCDPISGHTALYWYRQSLGQGPEFLIYFQGTGAADDSGLPNDRFFAVRPEGSVSTLKIQRTERGDSAVYLCASSLIRGENTEAFFGQGTRLTVV.

The CDR3 is CASSLGQDGTYEQYF. In nucleotides, the CDR3 is TGTGCCAGCAGCTTAGGCCAGGACGGCACCTACGAGCAGTACTTC. This rearrangement joins TRBV11-2 to TRBJ2-7; D uncertain. Germline V gene sequence: CDR1 SGHAT, CDR2 FQNNGV. The V end was cut by 1 base, the J end by 2 bases, with 12 bases between. The CDR3 length is 15 residues.

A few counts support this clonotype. The CDR3 protein is CASSFATDTQYF. In DNA form, the CDR3 reads TGTGCCAGCAGCTTTGCGACAGATACGCAGTATTTT. The chain has TRBV11-2 and TRBJ2-3; D ambiguous. CDR1 is SGHAT and CDR2 is FQNNGV in the germline V gene. Deletions cut 3 bases from V and 3 bases from J, with 4 bases between. This CDR3 comprises 12 residues.

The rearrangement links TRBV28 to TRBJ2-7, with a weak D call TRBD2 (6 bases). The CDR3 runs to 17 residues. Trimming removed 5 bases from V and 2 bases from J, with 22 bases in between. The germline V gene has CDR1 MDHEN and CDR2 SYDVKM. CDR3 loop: CASSPRGEEAIPYEQYF. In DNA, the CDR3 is TGTGCCAGCAGTCCTCGCGGGGAGGAAGCGATTCCCTACGAGCAGTACTTC.

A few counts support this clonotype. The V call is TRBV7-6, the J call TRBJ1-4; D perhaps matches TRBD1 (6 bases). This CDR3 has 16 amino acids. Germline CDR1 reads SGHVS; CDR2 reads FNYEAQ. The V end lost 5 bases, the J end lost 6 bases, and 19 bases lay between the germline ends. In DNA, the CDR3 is TGTGCCAGCAGCCAACGGGGGGGCGCGTTTTATGAAAAACTGTTTTTT. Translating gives CASSQRGGAFYEKLFF.

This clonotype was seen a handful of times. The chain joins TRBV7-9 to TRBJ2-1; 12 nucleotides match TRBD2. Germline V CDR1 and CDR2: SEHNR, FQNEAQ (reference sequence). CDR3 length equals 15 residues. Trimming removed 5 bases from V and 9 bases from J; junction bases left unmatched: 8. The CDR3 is CASSHMTSGSTEQFF. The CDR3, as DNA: TGTGCCAGCAGCCATATGACTAGCGGGAGCACTGAGCAGTTCTTC.

The CDR3 DNA reads as TGTGCCAGCAGTTTATCCCCACGTCTAGCGGACACAGATACGCAGTATTTT. Amino acid sequence: CASSLSPRLADTDTQYF. V gene TRBV28 combines with J gene TRBJ2-3; 7 nucleotides agree with TRBD2. This CDR3 region has 17 residues. Trimming cost V 1 base and J 2 bases; bases outside gene matches: 9. Germline-derived CDR1 and CDR2 are MDHEN and SYDVKM.

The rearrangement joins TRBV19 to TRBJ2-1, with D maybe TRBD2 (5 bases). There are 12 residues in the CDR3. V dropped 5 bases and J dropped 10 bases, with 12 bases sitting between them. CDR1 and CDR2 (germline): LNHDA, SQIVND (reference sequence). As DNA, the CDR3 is TGTGCCAGTAGTTACCCCCCGGGGGAGCAGTTCTTC. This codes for CASSYPPGEQFF.

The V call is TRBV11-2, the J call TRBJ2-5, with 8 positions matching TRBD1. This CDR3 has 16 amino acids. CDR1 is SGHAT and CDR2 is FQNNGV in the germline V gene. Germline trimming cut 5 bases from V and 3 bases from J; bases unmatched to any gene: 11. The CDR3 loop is CASSPARTGNEETQYF. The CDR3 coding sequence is TGTGCCAGCAGCCCTGCAAGGACAGGGAATGAAGAGACCCAGTACTTC.

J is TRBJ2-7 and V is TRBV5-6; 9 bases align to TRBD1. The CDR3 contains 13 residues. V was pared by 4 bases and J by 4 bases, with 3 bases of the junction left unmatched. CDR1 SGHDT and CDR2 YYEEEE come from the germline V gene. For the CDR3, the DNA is TGTGCCAGCAGCGGGGACAGGGAATACGAGCAGTACTTC. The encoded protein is CASSGDREYEQYF.

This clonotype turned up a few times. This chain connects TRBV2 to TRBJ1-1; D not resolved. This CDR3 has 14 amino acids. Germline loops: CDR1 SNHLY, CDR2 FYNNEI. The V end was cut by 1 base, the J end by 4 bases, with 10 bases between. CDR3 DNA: TGTGCCAGCAGTGAAGGGGGATGGGCCACTGAAGCTTTCTTT. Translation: CASSEGGWATEAFF.

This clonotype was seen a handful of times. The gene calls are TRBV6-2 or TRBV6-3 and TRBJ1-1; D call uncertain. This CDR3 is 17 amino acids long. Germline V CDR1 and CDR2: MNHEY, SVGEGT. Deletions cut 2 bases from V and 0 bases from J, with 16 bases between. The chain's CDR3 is CASSYNRPGEMNTEAFF. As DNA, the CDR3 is TGTGCCAGCAGTTACAATCGGCCAGGAGAAATGAACACTGAAGCTTTCTTT.

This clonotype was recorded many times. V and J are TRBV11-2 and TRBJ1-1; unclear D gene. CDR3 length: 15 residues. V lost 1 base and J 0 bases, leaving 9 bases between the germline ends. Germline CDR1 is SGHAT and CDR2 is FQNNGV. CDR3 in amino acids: CASSLGPALNTEAFF. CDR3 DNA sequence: TGTGCCAGCAGCTTAGGGCCCGCATTGAACACTGAAGCTTTCTTT. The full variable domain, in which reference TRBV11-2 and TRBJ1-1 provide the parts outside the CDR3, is EAGVAQSPRYKIIEKRQSVAFWCNPISGHATLYWYQQILGQGPKLLIQFQNNGVVDDSQLPKDRFSAERLKGVDSTLKIQPAKLEDSAVYLCASSLGPALNTEAFFGQGTRLTVV.

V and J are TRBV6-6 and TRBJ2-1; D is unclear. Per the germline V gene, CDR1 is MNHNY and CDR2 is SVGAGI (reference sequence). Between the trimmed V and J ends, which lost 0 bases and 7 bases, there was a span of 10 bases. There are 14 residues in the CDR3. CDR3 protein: CASSYSDILNEQFF. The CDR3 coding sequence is TGTGCCAGCAGTTACTCCGACATTTTGAATGAGCAGTTCTTC.

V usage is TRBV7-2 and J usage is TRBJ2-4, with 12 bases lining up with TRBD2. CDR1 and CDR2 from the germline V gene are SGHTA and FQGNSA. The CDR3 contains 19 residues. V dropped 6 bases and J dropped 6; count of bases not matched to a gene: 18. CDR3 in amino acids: CASRLTPSSGGALGNIQYF. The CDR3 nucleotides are TGTGCCAGCAGACTAACCCCTTCTAGCGGGGGGGCCCTGGGAAACATTCAGTACTTC.

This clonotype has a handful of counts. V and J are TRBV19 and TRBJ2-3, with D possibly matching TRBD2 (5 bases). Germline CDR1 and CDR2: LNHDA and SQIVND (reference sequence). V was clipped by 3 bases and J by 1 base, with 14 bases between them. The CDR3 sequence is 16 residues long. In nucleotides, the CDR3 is TGTGCCAGTAGTATTGAGGACTCCCAAGGCACAGATACGCAGTATTTT. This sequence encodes CASSIEDSQGTDTQYF.

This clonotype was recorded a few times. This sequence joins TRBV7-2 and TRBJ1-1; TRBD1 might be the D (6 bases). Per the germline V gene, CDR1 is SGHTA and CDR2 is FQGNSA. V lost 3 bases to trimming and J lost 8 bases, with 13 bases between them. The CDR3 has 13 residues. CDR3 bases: TGTGCCAGCAGCTTCAGGGGTAGTGCCGAAGCTTTCTTT. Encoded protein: CASSFRGSAEAFF.

Here the CDR3 reads CASSFLDPGGGKWYNEQFF. CDR3 sequence (DNA): TGTGCCAGCAGCTTTCTGGACCCGGGTGGCGGGAAATGGTACAATGAGCAGTTCTTC. V is TRBV7-2 and J is TRBJ2-1, with a weak D call TRBD2 (6 bases). CDR3 length: 19 residues. V lost 3 bases and J lost 4, with 25 bases in between. Per the germline V gene, CDR1 is SGHTA and CDR2 is FQGNSA.

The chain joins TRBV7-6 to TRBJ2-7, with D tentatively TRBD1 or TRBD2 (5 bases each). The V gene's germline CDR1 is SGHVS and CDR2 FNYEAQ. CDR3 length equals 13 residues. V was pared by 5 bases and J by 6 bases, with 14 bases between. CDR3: CASSTLSGTEQYV. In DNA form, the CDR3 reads TGTGCCAGCAGCACTCTGTCAGGGACCGAGCAGTACGTC.

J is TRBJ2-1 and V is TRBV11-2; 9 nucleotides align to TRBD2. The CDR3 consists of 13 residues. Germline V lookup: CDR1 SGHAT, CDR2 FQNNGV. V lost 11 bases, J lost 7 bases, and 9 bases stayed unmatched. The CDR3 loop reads CAGSLAGINEQFF. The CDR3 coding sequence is TGTGCCGGGTCGCTAGCGGGGATTAATGAGCAGTTCTTC.

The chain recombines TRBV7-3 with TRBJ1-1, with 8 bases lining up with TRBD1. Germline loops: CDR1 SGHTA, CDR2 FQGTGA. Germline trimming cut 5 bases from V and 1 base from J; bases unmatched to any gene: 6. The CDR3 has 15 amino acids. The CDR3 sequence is CASSLAGQANTEAFF. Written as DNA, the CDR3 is TGTGCCAGCAGCCTAGCGGGACAGGCGAACACTGAAGCTTTCTTT.

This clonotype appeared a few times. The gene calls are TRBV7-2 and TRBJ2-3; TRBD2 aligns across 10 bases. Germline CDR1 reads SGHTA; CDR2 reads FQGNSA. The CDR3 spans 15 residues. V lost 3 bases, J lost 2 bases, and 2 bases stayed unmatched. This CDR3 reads CASSFGLAVTDTQYF. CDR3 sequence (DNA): TGTGCCAGCAGCTTCGGACTAGCGGTCACAGATACGCAGTATTTT.

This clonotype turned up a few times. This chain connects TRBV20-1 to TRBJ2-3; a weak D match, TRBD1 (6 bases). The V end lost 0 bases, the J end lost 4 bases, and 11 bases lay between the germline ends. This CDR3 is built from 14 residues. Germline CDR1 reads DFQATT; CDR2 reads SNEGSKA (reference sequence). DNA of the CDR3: TGCAGTGCTAGAGATCGCAGGGGCTCAGATACGCAGTATTTT. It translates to CSARDRRGSDTQYF.

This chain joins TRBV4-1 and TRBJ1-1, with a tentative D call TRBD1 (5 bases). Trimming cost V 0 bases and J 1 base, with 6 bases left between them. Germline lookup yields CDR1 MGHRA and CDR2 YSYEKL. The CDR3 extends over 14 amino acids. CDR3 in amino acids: CASSQDTGNTEAFF. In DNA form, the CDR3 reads TGCGCCAGCAGCCAAGATACAGGGAACACTGAAGCTTTCTTT.

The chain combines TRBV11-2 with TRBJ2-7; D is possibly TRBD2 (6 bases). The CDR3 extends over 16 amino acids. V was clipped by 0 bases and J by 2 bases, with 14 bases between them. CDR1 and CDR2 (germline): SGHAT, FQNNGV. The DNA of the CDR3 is TGTGCCAGCAGCTTAGATCGAGGAGGGAGAGCCTACGAGCAGTACTTC. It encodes CASSLDRGGRAYEQYF.

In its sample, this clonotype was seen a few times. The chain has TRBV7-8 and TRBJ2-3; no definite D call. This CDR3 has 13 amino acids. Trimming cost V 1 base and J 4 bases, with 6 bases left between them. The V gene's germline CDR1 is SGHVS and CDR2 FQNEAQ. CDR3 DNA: TGTGCCAGCAGCTTAGGGAGCCCAGATACGCAGTATTTT. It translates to CASSLGSPDTQYF.

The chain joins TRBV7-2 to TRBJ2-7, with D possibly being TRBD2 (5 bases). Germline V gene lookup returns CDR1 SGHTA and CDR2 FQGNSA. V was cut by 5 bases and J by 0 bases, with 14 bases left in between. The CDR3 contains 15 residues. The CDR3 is CASSRALRDSYEQYF. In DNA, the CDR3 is TGTGCCAGCAGCCGGGCCCTACGGGACTCCTACGAGCAGTACTTC.

CDR3 bases: TGTGCCATCAGCCTAGCGGGGGGGCCTAGCGATGAGCAGTTCTTC. Translation: CAISLAGGPSDEQFF. The V call is TRBV10-3, the J call TRBJ2-1, with 12 bases matching TRBD2. J lost 8 bases, V lost 6 bases, and 8 bases had no gene match. The CDR3 is 15 residues long. The germline V gene has CDR1 ENHRY and CDR2 SYGVKD.